These T cell receptor beta chains were read from a single sample in a study of blood T cell repertoires in COVID-19. Produced via immunoSEQ multiplex PCR; TCRdb's table is partial and in-frame only. The table records more than 75,000 clones, 75% to 90% of them present only once. The sample consisted of peripheral blood. The receptors derive from an elderly man with active or convalescent COVID-19. Both conserved end residues are part of each CDR3. The D gene is left open where the match is weak. Size is omitted from some rows. Given values are once, few, many or a class for expanded clones.

cdr3_aa	cdr3_nt	clone_size	v_call	j_call	d_call
CASSFGWDTEAFF	TGTGCCAGCAGCTTCGGGTGGGACACTGAAGCTTTCTTT	NA	TRBV11-2	TRBJ1-1	NA
CASSEISTLTGSQYF	TGTGCCAGCAGTGAAATCTCGACTCTAACGGGGTCCCAGTACTTC	NA	TRBV6-1	TRBJ2-5	NA
CASSVVTGDYNEQFF	TGTGCCAGCAGCGTAGTTACGGGAGACTACAATGAGCAGTTCTTC	NA	TRBV9	TRBJ2-1	NA
CASSSGGGNGELFF	TGTGCCAGCAGCTCCGGAGGGGGCAACGGGGAGCTGTTTTTT	NA	TRBV7-2	TRBJ2-2	NA
CASSQAPQNSPLHF	TGCGCCAGCAGCCAAGCTCCACAAAATTCACCCCTCCACTTT	NA	TRBV4-3	TRBJ1-6	NA
CASSLSPGTAGNTIYF	TGTGCCAGCAGCTTAAGCCCCGGGACAGCCGGAAACACCATATATTTT	NA	TRBV7-9	TRBJ1-3	TRBD1
CASSPGQGADTQYF	TGTGCCAGCAGCCCGGGACAGGGGGCAGATACGCAGTATTTT	NA	TRBV11-3	TRBJ2-3	TRBD1
CASSPAGVAYNEQFF	TGTGCCAGCTCACCAGCAGGGGTTGCCTACAATGAGCAGTTCTTC	NA	TRBV18	TRBJ2-1	NA
CASGLPGQHGSPLHF	TGTGCTAGTGGACTCCCGGGACAGCATGGATCACCCCTCCACTTT	NA	TRBV12-5	TRBJ1-6	TRBD1
CASSIPLGGQFF	TGTGCCAGTAGTATACCCCTTGGCGGGCAGTTCTTC	NA	TRBV19	TRBJ2-1	NA
CASSLSARVDNQPQHF	TGTGCCAGCAGTTTATCCGCCAGGGTTGACAATCAGCCCCAGCATTTT	NA	TRBV27	TRBJ1-5	NA
CASSYTSRLAPLDEQFF	TGTGCCAGCAGTTACACTTCCCGACTAGCGCCCCTGGATGAGCAGTTCTTC	NA	TRBV6-2/TRBV6-3	TRBJ2-1	TRBD2
CASSTSTGMNTEAFF	TGTGCCAGTAGTACATCGACAGGGATGAACACTGAAGCTTTCTTT	NA	TRBV19	TRBJ1-1	TRBD1
CASLRTTQLNEQFF	TGTGCCAGCCTCCGGACAACCCAACTAAATGAGCAGTTCTTC	NA	TRBV28	TRBJ2-1	NA
CASSWESSGNTIYF	TGTGCCAGCAGCTGGGAGAGCTCTGGAAACACCATATATTTT	NA	TRBV7-2	TRBJ1-3	NA
CASSSQVSYNEQFF	TGTGCCAGCAGCTCACAGGTCTCCTACAATGAGCAGTTCTTC	NA	TRBV6-5	TRBJ2-1	NA
CASSPGTSNTGELFF	TGTGCCAGCTCACCAGGGACATCGAACACCGGGGAGCTGTTTTTT	NA	TRBV18	TRBJ2-2	NA
CASSAKGAGNTIYF	TGTGCCAGCAGTGCCAAAGGGGCTGGAAACACCATATATTTT	NA	TRBV2	TRBJ1-3	NA
CASSGGTAHGNTIYF	TGTGCCAGCAGCGGCGGGACCGCCCATGGAAACACCATATATTTT	NA	TRBV3-1/TRBV3-2	TRBJ1-3	NA
CASSFRTVYEQYF	TGTGCCAGCAGCTTCCGGACAGTCTACGAGCAGTACTTC	NA	TRBV7-8	TRBJ2-7	NA
CASSGTRQVPDTQYF	TGTGCCAGCAGCGGGACTAGGCAAGTCCCAGATACGCAGTATTTT	NA	TRBV5-6	TRBJ2-3	TRBD2
CASSISPSGENTEAFF	TGCGCCAGCAGCATTTCGCCTTCGGGGGAAAACACTGAAGCTTTCTTT	NA	TRBV5-1	TRBJ1-1	NA
CASSPGTAGNNEQFF	TGCGCCAGCAGCCCCGGGACTGCCGGTAACAATGAGCAGTTCTTC	NA	TRBV5-1	TRBJ2-1	NA
CASSVNSGSSYNEQFF	TGTGCCAGCAGCGTAAATAGCGGGAGTTCCTACAATGAGCAGTTCTTC	NA	TRBV9	TRBJ2-1	TRBD2
CASRKDMTNTEAFF	TGTGCCAGCAGGAAAGACATGACGAACACTGAAGCTTTCTTT	NA	TRBV2	TRBJ1-1	NA
CASSLGLARGEQYF	TGTGCCAGCAGCTTGGGACTAGCGCGGGGCGAGCAGTACTTC	few	TRBV6-5	TRBJ2-7	TRBD2
CASSFRQLNEKLFF	TGTGCCAGCAGCTTCAGACAGTTAAATGAAAAACTGTTTTTT	NA	TRBV7-9	TRBJ1-4	NA
CASSIPGGFTAF	TGTGCCAGCAGTATTCCAGGGGGGTTCACGGCCTTC	NA	TRBV6-2/TRBV6-3	TRBJ1-2	TRBD1
CAWTGTGANSPLHF	TGTGCCTGGACCGGGACAGGGGCTAATTCACCCCTCCACTTT	NA	TRBV30	TRBJ1-6	TRBD1
CASSQGSGEDTQYF	TGTGCCAGCAGCCAGGGGTCAGGGGAAGATACGCAGTATTTT	NA	TRBV4-2	TRBJ2-3	NA
CASSLGTGYNSPLHF	TGTGCCAGCAGCTTAGGGACAGGTTATAATTCACCCCTCCACTTT	NA	TRBV7-9	TRBJ1-6	TRBD1
CASSLDQGAAGNTIYF	TGTGCCAGCAGCCTGGATCAGGGGGCGGCAGGAAACACCATATATTTT	NA	TRBV5-4	TRBJ1-3	TRBD1
CAWSALSPGYTF	TGTGCCTGGAGTGCCTTAAGCCCTGGCTACACCTTC	NA	TRBV30	TRBJ1-2	NA
CASSGPPAGNQPQHF	TGTGCCAGTAGTGGTCCTCCGGCGGGCAATCAGCCCCAGCATTTT	NA	TRBV19	TRBJ1-5	NA
CAGTSGRSEQYF	TGTGCCGGAACTAGCGGGAGATCGGAGCAGTACTTC	few	TRBV2	TRBJ2-7	TRBD2
CASSPGTVGNTIYF	TGTGCCAGCTCACCCGGGACAGTTGGAAACACCATATATTTT	NA	TRBV18	TRBJ1-3	TRBD1
CASSPAGGSFSPLHF	TGTGCCAGCTCTCCGGCGGGGGGTTCGTTTTCACCCCTCCACTTT	NA	TRBV18	TRBJ1-6	NA
CASSRGTGGSQPQHF	TGTGCCAGCAGCCGCGGGACAGGGGGCAGTCAGCCCCAGCATTTT	NA	TRBV4-2	TRBJ1-5	TRBD1
CASSFSGGSDTQYF	TGCGCCAGCAGCTTCTCAGGGGGCTCAGATACGCAGTATTTT	once	TRBV5-1	TRBJ2-3	TRBD1
CASRGQANTGELFF	TGTGCCAGCAGGGGACAGGCGAACACCGGGGAGCTGTTTTTT	NA	TRBV2	TRBJ2-2	TRBD1
CASSYSQTRDEQYF	TGTGCCAGCAGTTACTCCCAAACCCGCGACGAGCAGTACTTC	NA	TRBV6-2/TRBV6-3	TRBJ2-7	NA
CASRQGWDSPLHF	TGTGCCAGCAGGCAGGGGTGGGATTCACCCCTCCACTTT	NA	TRBV2	TRBJ1-6	NA
CASSDRTGYGYTF	TGTGCCAGCAGTGACAGGACAGGGTATGGCTACACCTTC	NA	TRBV6-1	TRBJ1-2	TRBD1
CASSLVGGQNNEQFF	TGTGCCAGCAGCTTAGTAGGCGGACAAAACAATGAGCAGTTCTTC	NA	TRBV11-2	TRBJ2-1	NA
CASSLGVNYGYTF	TGTGCCAGCAGTTTGGGAGTTAACTATGGCTACACCTTC	NA	TRBV27	TRBJ1-2	NA
CASSLGQGNTGELFF	TGTGCCAGTAGTCTCGGACAGGGAAACACCGGGGAGCTGTTTTTT	NA	TRBV19	TRBJ2-2	TRBD1